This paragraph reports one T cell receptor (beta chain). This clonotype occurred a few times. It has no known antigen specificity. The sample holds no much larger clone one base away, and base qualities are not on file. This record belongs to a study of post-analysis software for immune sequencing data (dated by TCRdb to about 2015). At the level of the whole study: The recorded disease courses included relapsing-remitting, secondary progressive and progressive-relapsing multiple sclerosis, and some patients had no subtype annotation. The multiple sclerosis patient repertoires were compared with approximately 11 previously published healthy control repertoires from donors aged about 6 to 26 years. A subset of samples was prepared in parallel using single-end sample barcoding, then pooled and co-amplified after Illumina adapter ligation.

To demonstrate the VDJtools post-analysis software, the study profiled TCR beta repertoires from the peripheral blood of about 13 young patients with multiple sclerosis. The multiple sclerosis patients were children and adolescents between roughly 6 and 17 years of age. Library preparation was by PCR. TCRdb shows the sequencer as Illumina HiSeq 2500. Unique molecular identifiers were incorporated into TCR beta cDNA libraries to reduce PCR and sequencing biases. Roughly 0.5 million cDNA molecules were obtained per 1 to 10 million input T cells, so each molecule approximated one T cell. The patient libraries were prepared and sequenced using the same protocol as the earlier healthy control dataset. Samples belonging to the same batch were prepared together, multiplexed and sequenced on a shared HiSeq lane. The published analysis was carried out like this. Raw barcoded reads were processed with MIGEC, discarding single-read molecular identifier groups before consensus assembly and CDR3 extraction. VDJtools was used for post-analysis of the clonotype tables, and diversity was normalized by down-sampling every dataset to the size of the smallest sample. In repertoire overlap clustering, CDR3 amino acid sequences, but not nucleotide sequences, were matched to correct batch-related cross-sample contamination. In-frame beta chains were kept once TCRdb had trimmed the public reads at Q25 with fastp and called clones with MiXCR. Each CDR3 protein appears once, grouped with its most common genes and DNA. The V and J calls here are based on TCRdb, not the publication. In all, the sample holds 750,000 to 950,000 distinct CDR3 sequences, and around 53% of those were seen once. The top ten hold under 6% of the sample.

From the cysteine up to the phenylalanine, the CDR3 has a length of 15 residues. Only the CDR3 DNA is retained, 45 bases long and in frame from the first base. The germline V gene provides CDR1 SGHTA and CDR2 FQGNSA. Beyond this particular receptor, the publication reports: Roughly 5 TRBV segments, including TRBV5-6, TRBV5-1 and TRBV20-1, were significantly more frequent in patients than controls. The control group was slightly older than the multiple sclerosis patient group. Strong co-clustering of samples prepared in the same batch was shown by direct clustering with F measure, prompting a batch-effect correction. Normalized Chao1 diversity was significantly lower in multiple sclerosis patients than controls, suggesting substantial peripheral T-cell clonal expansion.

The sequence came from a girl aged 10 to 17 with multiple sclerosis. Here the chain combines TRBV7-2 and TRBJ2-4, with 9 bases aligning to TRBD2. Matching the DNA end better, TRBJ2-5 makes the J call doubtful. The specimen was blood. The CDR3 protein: CASSLMRGGVGTQYF. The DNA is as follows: TGTGCCAGCAGCTTAATGCGGGGGGGCGTCGGGACCCAGTACTTC.